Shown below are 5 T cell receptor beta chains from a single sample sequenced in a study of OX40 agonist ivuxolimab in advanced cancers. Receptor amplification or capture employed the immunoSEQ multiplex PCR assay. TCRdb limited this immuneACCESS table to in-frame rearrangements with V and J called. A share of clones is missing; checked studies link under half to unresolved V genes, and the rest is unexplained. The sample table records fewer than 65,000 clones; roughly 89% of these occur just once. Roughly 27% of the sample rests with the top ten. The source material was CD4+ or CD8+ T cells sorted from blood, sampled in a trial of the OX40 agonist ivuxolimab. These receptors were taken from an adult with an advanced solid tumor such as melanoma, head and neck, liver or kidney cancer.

CDR3 residues: CASRYPGETRRNTIYF. The CDR3 nucleotides are TGCGCCAGCAGGTACCCAGGGGAAACGCGCCGAAACACCATATATTTT. The rearrangement uses TRBV10-1 and TRBJ1-3, with a possible D match to TRBD1 (6 bases). This CDR3 has 16 residues. Trimming shortened V by 6 bases and J by 5 bases, and 20 bases separated the two germline ends. Germline-derived CDR1 and CDR2 are WNHNN and SYGVQD (reference sequence).

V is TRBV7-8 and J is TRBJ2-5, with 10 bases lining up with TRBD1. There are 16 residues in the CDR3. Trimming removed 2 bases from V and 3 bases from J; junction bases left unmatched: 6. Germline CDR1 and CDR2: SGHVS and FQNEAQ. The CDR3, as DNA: TGTGCCAGCAGCTTAACTCCGACAGGGGGCGAAGAGACCCAGTACTTC. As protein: CASSLTPTGGEETQYF.

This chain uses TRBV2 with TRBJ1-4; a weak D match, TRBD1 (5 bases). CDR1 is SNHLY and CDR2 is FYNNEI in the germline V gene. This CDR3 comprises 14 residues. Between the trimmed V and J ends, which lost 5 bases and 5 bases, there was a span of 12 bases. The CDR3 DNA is TGTGCCAGCAGTCGGACATCAGCGAATGAAAAACTGTTTTTT. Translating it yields CASSRTSANEKLFF.

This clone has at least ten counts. The CDR3 sequence: CASSLYDQVRSYEQYF. DNA for the CDR3: TGTGCCAGCTCACTCTACGACCAGGTACGCTCCTACGAGCAGTACTTC. The V and J genes are TRBV18 and TRBJ2-7; D unresolved. V was cut by 4 bases and J by 0 bases, with 16 bases left in between. In germline, CDR1 is KGHSH, CDR2 LQKENI. The CDR3 spans 16 residues.

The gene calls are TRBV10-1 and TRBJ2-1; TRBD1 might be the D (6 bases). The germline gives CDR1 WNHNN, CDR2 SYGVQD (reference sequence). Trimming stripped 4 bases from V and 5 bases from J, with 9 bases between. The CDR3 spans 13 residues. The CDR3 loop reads CASSVPGDNEQFF. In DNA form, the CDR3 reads TGCGCCAGCAGTGTTCCAGGGGACAATGAGCAGTTCTTC.